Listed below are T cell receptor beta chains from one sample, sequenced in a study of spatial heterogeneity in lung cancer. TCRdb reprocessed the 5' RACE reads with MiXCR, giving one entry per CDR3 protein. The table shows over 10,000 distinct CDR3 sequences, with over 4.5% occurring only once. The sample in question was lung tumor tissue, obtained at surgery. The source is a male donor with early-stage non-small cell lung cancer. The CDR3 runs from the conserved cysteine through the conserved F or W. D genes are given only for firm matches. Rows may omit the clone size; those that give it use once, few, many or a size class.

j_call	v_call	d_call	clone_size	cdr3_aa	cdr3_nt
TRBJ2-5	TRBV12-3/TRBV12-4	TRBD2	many	CASSSGTSSFGETQYF	TGTGCCAGCAGCTCCGGGACTAGCTCATTCGGAGAGACCCAGTACTTC
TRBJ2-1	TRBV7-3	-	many	CASSFQGGRDEQFF	TGTGCCAGCAGCTTCCAGGGCGGTAGGGATGAGCAGTTCTTC
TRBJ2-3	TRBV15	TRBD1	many	CATSRDERQGPTDTQYF	TGTGCCACCAGCAGAGATGAGCGACAGGGGCCCACAGATACGCAGTATTTT
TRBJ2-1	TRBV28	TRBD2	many	CASSLAGTSGRGEQFF	TGTGCCAGCAGTTTAGCCGGTACTAGCGGGAGGGGTGAGCAGTTCTTC
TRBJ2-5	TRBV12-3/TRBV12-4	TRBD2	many	CASSLDTSGRGTQYF	TGTGCCAGCAGTTTAGACACTAGCGGGAGAGGGACCCAGTACTTC
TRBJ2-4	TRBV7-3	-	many	CASSLTRGAKNIQYF	TGTGCCAGCAGCTTAACCCGGGGAGCCAAAAACATTCAGTACTTC
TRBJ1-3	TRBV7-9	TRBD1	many	CASRSSGTGFGNTIYF	TGTGCCAGCAGGTCCTCCGGGACAGGGTTCGGAAACACCATATATTTT
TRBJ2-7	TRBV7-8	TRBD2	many	CASSLGLRIPTGGEQYF	TGTGCCAGCAGCTTAGGGCTTCGCATCCCGACGGGGGGGGAGCAGTACTTC
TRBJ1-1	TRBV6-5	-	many	CASSYSTGSMNTEAFF	TGTGCCAGCAGTTACTCGACAGGAAGCATGAACACTGAAGCTTTCTTT
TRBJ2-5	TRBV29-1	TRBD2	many	CSVESSSGETQYF	TGCAGCGTTGAAAGTTCTAGCGGGGAGACCCAGTACTTC
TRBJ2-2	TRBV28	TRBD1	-	CASSPQPRTGYTGELFF	TGTGCCAGCAGTCCCCAGCCCCGGACAGGGTACACCGGGGAGCTGTTTTTT
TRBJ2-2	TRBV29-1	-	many	CSVDHDKAGELFF	TGCAGCGTTGATCACGACAAGGCCGGGGAGCTGTTTTTT
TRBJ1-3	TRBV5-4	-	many	CASSLEAGNTIYF	TGTGCCAGCAGCTTGGAGGCTGGAAACACCATATATTTT
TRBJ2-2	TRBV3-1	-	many	CASSQDLGAGELFF	TGTGCCAGCAGCCAAGATCTGGGAGCCGGGGAGCTGTTTTTT
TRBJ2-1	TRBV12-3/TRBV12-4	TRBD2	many	CASSPQPTSGRVEQFF	TGTGCCAGCAGTCCCCAACCGACTAGCGGGAGAGTTGAGCAGTTCTTC
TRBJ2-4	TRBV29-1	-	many	CSVAGRPGGEGNIQYF	TGCAGCGTTGCGGGACGCCCAGGTGGTGAAGGGAACATTCAGTACTTC
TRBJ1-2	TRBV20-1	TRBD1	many	CSAPLTGGAGYGYTF	TGCAGTGCTCCTCTCACAGGGGGCGCGGGATATGGCTACACCTTC
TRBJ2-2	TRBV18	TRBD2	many	CASSPGTSGTGELFF	TGTGCCAGCTCCCCCGGGACTAGCGGCACCGGGGAGCTGTTTTTT
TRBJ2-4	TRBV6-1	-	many	CASSGGGSTGGGYF	TGTGCCAGCAGTGGCGGAGGTTCGACAGGCGGCGGGTACTTC
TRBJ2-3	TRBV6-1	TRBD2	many	CASKVGLAADTQYF	TGTGCCAGCAAGGTGGGACTAGCAGCAGATACGCAGTATTTT
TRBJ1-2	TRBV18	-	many	CASSRGGDYGYTF	TGTGCCAGCTCCCGGGGTGGAGACTATGGCTACACCTTC
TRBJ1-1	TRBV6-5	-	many	CASSYSYQGSEAFF	TGTGCCAGCAGTTACTCGTATCAGGGTTCTGAAGCTTTCTTT
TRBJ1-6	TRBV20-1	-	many	CSARAPGQDYNSPLHF	TGCAGTGCTAGAGCCCCGGGGCAGGACTATAATTCACCCCTCCACTTT
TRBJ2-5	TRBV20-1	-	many	CSARRTAKETQYF	TGCAGTGCTAGACGGACAGCTAAAGAGACCCAGTACTTC
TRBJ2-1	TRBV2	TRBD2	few	CASKIGLAGWNEQFF	TGTGCCAGCAAGATTGGGCTAGCGGGGTGGAATGAGCAGTTCTTC
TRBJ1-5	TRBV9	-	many	CASNAQGNNQPQHF	TGTGCCAGCAACGCTCAGGGGAACAATCAGCCCCAGCATTTT
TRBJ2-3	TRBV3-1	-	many	CASSQFEAEASQYF	TGTGCCAGCAGCCAATTCGAGGCGGAAGCGTCGCAGTATTTT
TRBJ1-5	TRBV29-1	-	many	CSVAAGRDQPQHF	TGCAGCGTTGCGGCAGGGAGGGATCAGCCCCAGCATTTT
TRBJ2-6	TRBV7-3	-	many	CASSSGAGANVLTF	TGTGCCAGCAGCTCAGGGGCTGGGGCCAACGTCCTGACTTTC
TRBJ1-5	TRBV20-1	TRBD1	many	CSARAGGKNQPQHF	TGCAGTGCTAGAGCAGGGGGGAAGAATCAGCCCCAGCATTTT
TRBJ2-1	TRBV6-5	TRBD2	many	CASSYWGGGNEQFF	TGTGCCAGCAGTTACTGGGGGGGTGGCAATGAGCAGTTCTTC
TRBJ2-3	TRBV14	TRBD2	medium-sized	CASSQDVAGAGTQYF	TGTGCCAGCAGCCAAGATGTAGCGGGAGCAGGTACGCAGTATTTT
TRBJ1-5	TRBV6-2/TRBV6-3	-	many	CASSFSKGQPQHF	TGTGCCAGCAGTTTCTCCAAGGGCCAGCCCCAGCATTTT
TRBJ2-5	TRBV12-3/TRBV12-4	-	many	CASSLRQAQETQYF	TGTGCCAGCAGTTTACGACAGGCACAAGAGACCCAGTACTTC
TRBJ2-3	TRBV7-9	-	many	CASRPVGASTDTQYF	TGTGCCAGCAGACCAGTGGGAGCTAGCACAGATACGCAGTATTTT
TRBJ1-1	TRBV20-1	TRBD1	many	CSASVQGFSTEAFF	TGCAGTGCTAGTGTACAGGGGTTTAGCACTGAAGCTTTCTTT
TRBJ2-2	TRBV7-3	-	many	CASRINRQTTGELFF	TGTGCCAGCAGGATCAACCGGCAGACCACCGGGGAGCTGTTTTTT
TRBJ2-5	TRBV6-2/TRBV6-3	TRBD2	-	CASSYRGGGQETQYF	TGTGCCAGCAGTTACCGCGGGGGAGGCCAAGAGACCCAGTACTTC
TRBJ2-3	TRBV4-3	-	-	CASSQGTGTVDTQYF	TGCGCCAGCAGCCAAGGAACCGGGACTGTAGATACGCAGTATTTT
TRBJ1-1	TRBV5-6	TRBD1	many	CASRLTGAQGLNTEAFF	TGTGCCAGCAGACTCACAGGGGCGCAGGGCTTGAACACTGAAGCTTTCTTT
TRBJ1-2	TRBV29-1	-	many	CSVEEGPTNYGYTF	TGCAGCGTTGAGGAGGGACCGACGAACTATGGCTACACCTTC
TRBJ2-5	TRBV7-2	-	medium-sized	CASSLGRQETQYF	TGTGCCAGCAGCTTGGGTCGGCAAGAGACCCAGTACTTC
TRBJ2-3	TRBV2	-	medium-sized	CASRTGWKDTQYF	TGTGCCAGCAGGACAGGTTGGAAAGATACGCAGTATTTT
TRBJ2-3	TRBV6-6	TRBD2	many	CASSLTGGPSDTQYF	TGTGCCAGCAGTTTAACGGGGGGGCCTTCGGATACGCAGTATTTT
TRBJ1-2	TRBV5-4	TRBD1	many	CASSRGQDGYTF	TGTGCCAGCAGCAGAGGACAGGATGGCTACACCTTC
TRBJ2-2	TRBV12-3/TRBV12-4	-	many	CASSPRGRVRTGELFF	TGTGCCAGCAGTCCCCGGGGGCGGGTCCGGACCGGGGAGCTGTTTTTT
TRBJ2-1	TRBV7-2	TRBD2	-	CASGLAGGRNEQFF	TGTGCCAGCGGACTAGCGGGGGGGCGTAATGAGCAGTTCTTC
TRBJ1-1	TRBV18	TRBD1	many	CASSPARGSWEAFF	TGTGCCAGCTCACCAGCCAGGGGGTCTTGGGAAGCTTTCTTT
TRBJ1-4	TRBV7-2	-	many	CASSLAIREKLFF	TGTGCCAGCAGCTTAGCGATACGGGAAAAACTGTTTTTT
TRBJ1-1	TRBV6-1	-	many	CASTLGEVGTEAFF	TGTGCCAGCACCCTGGGGGAGGTTGGGACTGAAGCTTTCTTT
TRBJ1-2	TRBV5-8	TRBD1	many	CASSSRTGSYGYTF	TGTGCCAGCAGCTCCCGGACAGGTTCCTATGGCTACACCTTC
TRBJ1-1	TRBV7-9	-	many	CASSLQGEVTEAFF	TGTGCCAGCAGCCTACAGGGAGAAGTTACTGAAGCTTTCTTT
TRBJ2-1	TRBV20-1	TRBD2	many	CSARDLREGRNEQFF	TGCAGTGCTAGAGATCTGAGGGAGGGCCGCAATGAGCAGTTCTTC
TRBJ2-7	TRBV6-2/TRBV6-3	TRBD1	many	CASSYSARTGDLKPLYEQYF	TGTGCCAGCAGTTACTCGGCGAGGACAGGAGATCTAAAACCTCTATACGAGCAGTACTTC
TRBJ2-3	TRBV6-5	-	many	CASSYRGTTDTQYF	TGTGCCAGCAGTTACAGGGGAACAACAGATACGCAGTATTTT
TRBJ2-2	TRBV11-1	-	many	CASSLEDTGELFF	TGTGCCAGCAGCTTAGAGGACACCGGGGAGCTGTTTTTT
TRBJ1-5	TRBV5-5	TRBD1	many	CASSPGQANQPQHF	TGTGCCAGCAGCCCGGGACAGGCCAATCAGCCCCAGCATTTT